The present T cell receptor (beta chain) was sequenced within a study of shared clonotypes between healthy human individuals (dated by TCRdb to the early 2020s). Regarding the complete study: The cohort comprised a couple of women and a few men aged 18 to 49 years. For each donor, CD4 naive and CD4 memory were each run on three plates, CD8 naive on two plates, and CD8 memory on one plate. The study deeply sequenced blood TCR repertoires of five healthy adults to estimate repertoire size and the extent of clonotype sharing between individuals. Libraries were prepared and TCR repertoires were sequenced by different laboratories using diverse techniques, in order to increase sequencing depth and limit assay-specific biases. Leukapheresis yielded between about 0.94 and 8.9 billion PBMCs per donor.

Findings and caveats that apply to the study as a whole: Even with the large sequencing depth, rarefaction of the sorted-subset datasets indicated that sequencing was incomplete. Pairwise subsampling led to the expectation that sequencing depth would affect the degree of clonotype sharing among donors. Larger estimated clonotype richness was generally found for naive subsets than for memory subsets. The small number of donors limited the genetic and exposure-history diversity represented. Sampling was restricted to blood, and TCR repertoires in tissue are likely to differ from TCR repertoires in blood. Sharing across several donors was observed for roughly 5% of naive CD4, 3% to 3.5% of naive CD8, about 2.3% of memory CD4, and roughly 0.43% of memory CD8 clonotypes. Compared with non-shared clonotypes, the clonotypes found in all four sorted-subset donors had higher generation probabilities.

Using the deep immunoSEQ assay, TCR CDR3 regions were amplified from genomic DNA by multiplex PCR. Extracted genomic DNA from each cell subset was spread evenly across all wells of several immunoSEQ 96-well plates, with each plate serving as a replicate. For sorted subsets, about 200 ng genomic DNA, equal to some 28,000 T cell genomes, was loaded into each replicate PCR. Purified libraries were measured with a Qubit 3.0 fluorometer, size-checked on a Bioanalyzer 2100, and measured again with the KAPA Library Quantification kit. Each immunoSEQ 96-well plate was sequenced on its own single-read 150-cycle Illumina NextSeq 550 flow cell. Turning to the authors' computational methods: Because only junctional sequences without quality scores were contained in the immunoSEQ output, filtering matching that applied to full-length reads could not be performed. Sequences were annotated with PyIR, a Python wrapper for IgBLAST v1.9, and V/J genes and CDR3 were assigned using IMGT germline references. Reads were removed for weak V/J assignments (E-value above 1e-6), missing CDR3, stop codons, out-of-frame junctions, or ambiguous translated residues. A V3J clonotype was defined by an identical inferred V gene, J gene, and CDR3 amino acid sequence. To compute the percentage overlap between repertoires, the number of shared unique clonotypes was divided by the size of the smaller repertoire. Three approaches were used to assess repertoire richness: RTK rarefaction, the Chao1 estimator, and Recon v2.1 estimates of unobserved clonotypes. Generation probabilities were computed with OLGA for all TCRbeta clonotypes obtained by the gDNA method from several donors. TCRdb stores this immuneACCESS table with in-frame sequences only. Part of the clones is absent; in the studies checked, under half of the shortfall reflects unresolved V genes, and no reason is known for the rest. V and J calls and clone size are given by that table; D and trimming were obtained from the DNA. The table for this sample lists 800,000 or so clones; 90% to 98% of them were counted only once. About 0.21% of the sample is held by the ten biggest clonotypes.

From its cysteine to its phenylalanine, the CDR3 spans 16 amino acids. Only the CDR3 portion is preserved as DNA: 48 bases, with reading frame beginning at the first base. V was cut back by 6 bases and J by 3 bases, leaving a gap of 21 bases between them. The germline V gene sets CDR1 to SNHLY and CDR2 to FYNNEI. CD8 naive samples were CD45RO-negative cells positively selected for CCR7, giving a CD45RA+CCR7+ population that excluded TemRA cells. The donors were healthy, HIV-negative adults who had no recently reported acute infections or vaccinations. Only Caucasian adults living in Nashville, Tennessee, USA were represented among the donors. Blood was collected by leukapheresis, and PBMCs were isolated by Ficoll-Histopaque density gradient centrifugation and then cryopreserved in liquid nitrogen vapor phase. Purity and quantity of every magnetically sorted T cell population were checked by analytical flow cytometry. Genomic DNA was isolated from every sorted fraction and measured by UV absorbance on a Nanodrop 2000c.

Comments on this clone: Its antigen remains undetermined. No base-level quality is on record; no much larger clone is a single base apart.

The sequencing sample was made of naive CD8+ T cells sorted from blood. Taken with the paper, the label for cell subset or site translates to: CD45RA+CCR7+. The receptor chain draws on TRBV2 and TRBJ2-7; TRBD1 is possibly the D segment (6 matching bases). The TCR originated in a man aged 25 to 45 in good health. The CDR3 sequence is CASSEPDSEAVYEQYF. Read as DNA, the sequence is TGTGCCAGCAGCGAGCCGGACAGCGAAGCGGTCTACGAGCAGTACTTC.